Shown below are 2 T cell receptor beta chains from a single sample sequenced in a study of T cell responses to AZD1222 COVID-19 vaccine. Profiled with immunoSEQ multiplex PCR; TCRdb holds only in-frame clones, not every one. The table lists 160,000 or so clones, approximately 86% of them singletons. The starting material was peripheral blood, obtained after recovery from COVID-19. These receptor sequences come from an adult who had recovered from COVID-19.

The chain uses TRBV27 and TRBJ2-6, with D maybe TRBD1 (5 bases). Germline assignment: CDR1 MNHEY and CDR2 SMNVEV (reference sequence). V was trimmed by 3 bases and J by 1 base, leaving 16 bases between them. CDR3 size: 18 residues. The CDR3 region has the DNA TGTGCCAGCAGTTTCCGAACAGGAGAACTATCTGGGGCCAACGTCCTGACTTTC. Protein sequence: CASSFRTGELSGANVLTF.

V and J are TRBV7-6 and TRBJ2-3; possible D gene TRBD1, 6 bases. V was cut by 5 bases and J by 6 bases, with 12 bases left in between. CDR1 is SGHVS and CDR2 is FNYEAQ in the germline V gene. The CDR3 extends over 13 amino acids. The CDR3 is CASSPGTKDTQYF. The CDR3 region has the DNA TGTGCCAGCAGCCCCGGGACAAAGGATACGCAGTATTTT.